This T cell receptor (beta chain) was identified during a study of T cells after yellow fever vaccination. This CDR3 has 12 amino acids. Germline CDR1 MNHEY, CDR2 SVGAGI. Trimming left V 6 bases short and J 16 bases short, with 16 bases between. The TCR cDNA carried a universal primer site and UMIs from 5'RACE template switching. Via MiXCR, TCRdb re-called the 5' RACE reads, giving one row per CDR3 protein. The data show more than 300,000 distinct CDR3 sequences, 6.8% seen once. The source was PBMCs, collected about 49 days after the first yellow fever vaccination. The clonotype originates from a young man who received the YFV17D yellow fever vaccine. The rearrangement links TRBV6-5 to TRBJ1-6; weak D call: TRBD1 (5 bases). The CDR3 reads CASSLDTITLHF. For the CDR3, the DNA is TGTGCCAGCAGCCTGGACACTATCACTCTCCACTTT.